Below, one T cell receptor (beta chain) is given with its context. Source study methods: Reference gene primer amplification yielded estimated nucleated cell counts. TCRdb keeps only in-frame clones here, not all; method: immunoSEQ multiplex PCR. Clone size and V and J calls were adopted from that table, with D and trimming inferred from the DNA. The sample records fewer than 140,000 clones, 76% being singletons. V lost 5 bases and J lost 3; bases outside the gene matches: 3. Germline CDR1 is LNHDA and CDR2 is SQIVND (reference sequence). The CDR3 contains 13 residues. The source of the sample is a study of blood T cell repertoires in COVID-19. Across the study: The United States, Italy and Spain supplied acute and convalescent COVID-19 samples. In each case, the material was cDNA or gDNA derived from T cells, B-cell-depleted T cells, or PBMCs.

Patients from Seattle were sampled longitudinally, starting during active infection. Sequenced: peripheral blood. The chain employs TRBV19 and TRBJ1-2; 7 nucleotides agree with TRBD1. This TCR was sampled from a man aged 80 or over with COVID-19, enrolled during active disease. This CDR3 reads CASSVTGYYGYTF. In nucleotides, the CDR3 is TGTGCCAGTAGTGTGACAGGGTACTATGGCTACACCTTC.